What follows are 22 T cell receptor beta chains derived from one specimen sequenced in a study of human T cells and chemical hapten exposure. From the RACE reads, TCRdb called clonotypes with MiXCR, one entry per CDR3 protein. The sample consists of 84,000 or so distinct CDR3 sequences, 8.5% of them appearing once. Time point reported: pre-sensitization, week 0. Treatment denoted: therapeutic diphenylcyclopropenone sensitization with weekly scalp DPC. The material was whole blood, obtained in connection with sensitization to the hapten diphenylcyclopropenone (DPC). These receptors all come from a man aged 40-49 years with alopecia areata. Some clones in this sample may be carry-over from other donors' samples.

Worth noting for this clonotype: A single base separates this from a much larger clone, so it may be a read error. The CDR3 nucleotides read TGTGCCAGCAGCCAAGATGGGGTAGCTAAAGAGTCCCAGTACTTC. Its protein is CASSQDGVAKESQYF. The rearrangement joins TRBV4-2 to TRBJ2-5; D unresolved. The CDR3 consists of 15 residues. CDR1 is LGHNA and CDR2 is YNFKEQ in the germline V gene.

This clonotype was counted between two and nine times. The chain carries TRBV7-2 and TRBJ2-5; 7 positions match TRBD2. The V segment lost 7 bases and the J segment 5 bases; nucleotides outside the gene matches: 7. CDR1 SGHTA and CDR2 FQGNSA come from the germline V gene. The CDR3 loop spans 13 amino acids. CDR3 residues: CASTQRGGETQYF. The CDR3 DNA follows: TGTGCCAGCACCCAGCGGGGAGGGGAGACCCAGTACTTC.

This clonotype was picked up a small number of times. As DNA, the CDR3 is TGTGCCAGCAGTTTCCCCGACAGGAACTATGGCTACACCTTC. Translating gives CASSFPDRNYGYTF. This chain connects TRBV28 to TRBJ1-2, with a tentative D call TRBD1 (6 bases). The CDR3 is made up of 14 amino acids. Germline V gene sequence: CDR1 MDHEN, CDR2 SYDVKM. V was clipped by 3 bases and J by 2 bases, with 10 bases between them.

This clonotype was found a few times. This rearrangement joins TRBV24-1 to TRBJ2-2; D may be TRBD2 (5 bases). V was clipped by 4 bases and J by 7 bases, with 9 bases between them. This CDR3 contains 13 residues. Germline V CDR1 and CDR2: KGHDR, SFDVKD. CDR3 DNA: TGTGCCACCAGTGAAAGCGGAATCGGGGAGCTGTTTTTT. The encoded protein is CATSESGIGELFF.

CDR3 sequence reads: CASSVGISGRAGTGELFF. The CDR3 nucleotides are TGTGCCAGCAGCGTAGGGATAAGCGGGAGGGCCGGCACCGGGGAGCTGTTTTTT. V usage is TRBV9 and J usage is TRBJ2-2, with TRBD2 matching 10 bases. CDR3 length equals 18 residues. In germline, CDR1 is SGDLS, CDR2 YYNGEE. The J segment lost 4 bases and the V segment lost 0 bases, leaving 9 bases of the junction unmatched.

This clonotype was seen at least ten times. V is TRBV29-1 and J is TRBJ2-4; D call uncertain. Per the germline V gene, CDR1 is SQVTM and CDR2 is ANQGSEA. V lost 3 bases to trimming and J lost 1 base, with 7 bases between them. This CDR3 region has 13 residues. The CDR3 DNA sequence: TGCAGCGTTGAGATCCGGGCCAAAAACATTCAGTACTTC. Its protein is CSVEIRAKNIQYF.

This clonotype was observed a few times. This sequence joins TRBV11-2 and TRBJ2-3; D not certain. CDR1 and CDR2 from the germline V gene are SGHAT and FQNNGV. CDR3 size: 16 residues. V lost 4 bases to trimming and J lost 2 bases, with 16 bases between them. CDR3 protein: CASSSQLVAVTDTQYF. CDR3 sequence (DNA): TGTGCCAGCAGCTCACAACTGGTTGCGGTCACAGATACGCAGTATTTT.

CDR3 nucleotides: TGTGCCAGGGCCGAGACCCAGTACTTC. This encodes CARAETQYF. J is TRBJ2-5 and V is TRBV7-9; unclear D gene. Per the germline V gene, CDR1 is SEHNR and CDR2 is FQNEAQ (reference sequence). This CDR3 is built from 9 residues. V gave up 9 bases and J gave up 5 bases, with 4 bases separating them.

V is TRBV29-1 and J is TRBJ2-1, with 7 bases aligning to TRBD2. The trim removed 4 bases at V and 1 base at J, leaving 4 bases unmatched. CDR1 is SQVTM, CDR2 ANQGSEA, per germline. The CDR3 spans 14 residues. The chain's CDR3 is CSVVSLASYNEQFF. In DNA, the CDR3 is TGCAGCGTTGTCTCACTAGCGTCCTACAATGAGCAGTTCTTC.

DNA of the CDR3: TGCGCCAGCAGCTTGGAAGGGCTAGCATTTGCTGAGCAGTTCTTC. Protein: CASSLEGLAFAEQFF. The chain employs TRBV5-1 and TRBJ2-1, with TRBD2 as a possible D gene (5 bases). Trimming removed 0 bases at V and 9 bases at J, with 16 bases between. Germline lookup yields CDR1 SGHRS and CDR2 YFSETQ. The CDR3 covers 15 residues.

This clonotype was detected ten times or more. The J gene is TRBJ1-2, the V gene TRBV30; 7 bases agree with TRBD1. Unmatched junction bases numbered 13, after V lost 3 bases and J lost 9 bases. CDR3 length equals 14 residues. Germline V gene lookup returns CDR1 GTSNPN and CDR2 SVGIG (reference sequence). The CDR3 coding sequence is TGTGCCTGGAGGATGACAGGGCTGGCTATGAGCTACACCTTC. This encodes CAWRMTGLAMSYTF.

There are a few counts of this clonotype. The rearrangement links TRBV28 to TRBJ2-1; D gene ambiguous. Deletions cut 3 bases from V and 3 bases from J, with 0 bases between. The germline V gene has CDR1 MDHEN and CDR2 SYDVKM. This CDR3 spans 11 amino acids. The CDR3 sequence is CASSFYNEQFF. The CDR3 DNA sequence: TGTGCCAGCAGTTTCTACAATGAGCAGTTCTTC.

The CDR3 DNA sequence: TGTGCCACACGACAGGGGTTGACACAAGAGACCCAGTACTTC. As protein: CATRQGLTQETQYF. The rearrangement links TRBV10-3 to TRBJ2-5, with TRBD1 identical over 8 bases. This CDR3 spans 14 amino acids. The junction had 9 bases not matched to a gene; V was cut back by 10 bases and J by 2 bases. CDR1 and CDR2 (germline): ENHRY, SYGVKD.

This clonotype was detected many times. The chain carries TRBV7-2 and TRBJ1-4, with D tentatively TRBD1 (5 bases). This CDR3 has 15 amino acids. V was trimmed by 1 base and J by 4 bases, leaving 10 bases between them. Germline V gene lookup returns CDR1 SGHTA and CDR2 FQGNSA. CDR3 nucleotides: TGTGCCAGCAGCTTAGGACAGCCCGGTAATGAAAAACTGTTTTTT. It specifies CASSLGQPGNEKLFF.

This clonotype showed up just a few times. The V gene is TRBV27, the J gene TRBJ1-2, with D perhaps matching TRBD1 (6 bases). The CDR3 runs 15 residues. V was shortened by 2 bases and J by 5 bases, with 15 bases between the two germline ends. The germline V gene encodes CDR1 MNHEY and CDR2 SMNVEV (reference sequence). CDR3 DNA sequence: TGTGCCAGCAGTTTAATAGTGGGGGGCAAATATGGCTACACCTTC. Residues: CASSLIVGGKYGYTF.

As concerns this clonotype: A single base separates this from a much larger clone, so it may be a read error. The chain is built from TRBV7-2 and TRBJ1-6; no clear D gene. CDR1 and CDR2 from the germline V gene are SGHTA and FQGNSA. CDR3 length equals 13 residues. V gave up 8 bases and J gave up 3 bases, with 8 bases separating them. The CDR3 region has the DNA TGTGCCAGCCGGGAAAACTATAATTCACCCCTCCACTTT. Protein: CASRENYNSPLHF.

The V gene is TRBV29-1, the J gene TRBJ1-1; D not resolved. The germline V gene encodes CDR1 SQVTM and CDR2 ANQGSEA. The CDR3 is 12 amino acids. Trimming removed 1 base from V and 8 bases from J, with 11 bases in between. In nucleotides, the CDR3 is TGCAGCGTTGAAGCTAGGAAACCGGAAGCTTTCTTT. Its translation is CSVEARKPEAFF.

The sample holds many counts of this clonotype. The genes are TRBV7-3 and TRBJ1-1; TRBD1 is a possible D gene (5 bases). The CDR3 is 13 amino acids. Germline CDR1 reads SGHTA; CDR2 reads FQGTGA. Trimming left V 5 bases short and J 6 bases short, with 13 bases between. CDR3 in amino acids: CASSRDPRAEAFF. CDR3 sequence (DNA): TGTGCCAGCAGCCGGGACCCCCGCGCTGAAGCTTTCTTT. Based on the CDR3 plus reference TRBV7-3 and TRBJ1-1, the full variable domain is GAGVSQTPSNKVTEKGKYVELRCDPISGHTALYWYRQSLGQGPEFLIYFQGTGAADDSGLPNDRFFAVRPEGSVSTLKIQRTERGDSAVYLCASSRDPRAEAFFGQGTRLTVV.

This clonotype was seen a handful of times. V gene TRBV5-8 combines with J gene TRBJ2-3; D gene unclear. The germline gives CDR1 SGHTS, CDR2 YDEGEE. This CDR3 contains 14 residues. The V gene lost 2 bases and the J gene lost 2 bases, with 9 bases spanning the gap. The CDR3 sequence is CASSLSYFTDTQYF. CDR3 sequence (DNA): TGTGCCAGCAGCTTATCTTACTTCACAGATACGCAGTATTTT.

The CDR3 DNA reads TGTGCCAGCAGCGTAGGGGGAGGAGAGACCCAGTACTTC. Translating gives CASSVGGGETQYF. This chain uses TRBV9 with TRBJ2-5; weak D call: TRBD2 (6 bases). CDR1 and CDR2 from the germline V gene are SGDLS and YYNGEE. The V and J ends lost 0 bases and 4 bases respectively, with 7 bases between them. This CDR3 has 13 amino acids.

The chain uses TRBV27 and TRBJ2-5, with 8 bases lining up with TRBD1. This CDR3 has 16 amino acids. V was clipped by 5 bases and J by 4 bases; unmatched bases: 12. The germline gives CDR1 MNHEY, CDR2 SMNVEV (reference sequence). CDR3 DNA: TGTGCCAGCAGTACCTCGGTGGGCAGGGGGCGAGAGACCCAGTACTTC. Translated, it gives CASSTSVGRGRETQYF.

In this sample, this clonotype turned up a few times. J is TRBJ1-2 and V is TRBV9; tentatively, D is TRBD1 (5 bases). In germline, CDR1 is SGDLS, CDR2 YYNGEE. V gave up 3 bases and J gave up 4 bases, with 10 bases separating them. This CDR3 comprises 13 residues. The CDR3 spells CASSGTRAYGYTF. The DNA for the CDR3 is TGTGCCAGCAGCGGGACACGGGCCTATGGCTACACCTTC.